The 27 T cell receptor beta chains listed next were all sequenced from one sample in a study of response to subunit inactivated influenza vaccine. Each CDR3 protein gets one entry after TCRdb re-called the RT-PCR reads with MiXCR. The sample lists some 640,000 distinct CDR3 sequences, about 15% occurring once. Sequencing used PBMCs from blood, obtained 14 days before vaccination. The receptors originated from a middle-aged man who received an inactivated influenza vaccine.

The chain carries TRBV11-1 and TRBJ2-1; 14 bases match TRBD2. This CDR3 comprises 15 residues. CDR1 is SGHAT and CDR2 is FQDESV in the germline V gene (reference sequence). The V gene end was trimmed by 7 bases and the J gene end by 8 bases; junction bases not matched to a gene: 7. CDR3 sequence reads: CASKPTSGRVHEQFF. CDR3 DNA sequence: TGTGCCAGCAAACCGACTAGCGGGAGGGTCCATGAGCAGTTCTTC.

The sample holds a few counts of this clonotype. The chain combines TRBV19 with TRBJ2-1; 12 bases map to TRBD2. This CDR3 contains 15 residues. CDR1 is LNHDA, CDR2 SQIVND, per germline (reference sequence). V lost 7 bases and J lost 6; bases outside the gene matches: 7. CDR3 loop: CASTLTSGRTNEQFF. DNA of the CDR3: TGTGCCAGTACCTTGACTAGCGGGAGAACCAATGAGCAGTTCTTC. The whole variable domain, remainder taken from reference TRBV19 and TRBJ2-1, is DGGITQSPKYLFRKEGQNVTLSCEQNLNHDAMYWYRQDPGQGLRLIYYSQIVNDFQKGDIAEGYSVSREKKESFPLTVTSAQKNPTAFYLCASTLTSGRTNEQFFGPGTRLTVL.

This chain links TRBV6-2 or TRBV6-3 with TRBJ2-1, with 14 bases aligning to TRBD2. Germline V gene data show CDR1 as MNHEY and CDR2 as SVGEGT. Unmatched junction bases numbered 4, after V lost 2 bases and J lost 1 base. CDR3 length equals 18 residues. The CDR3 DNA follows: TGTGCCAGCAGTTACCGGGGACTAGCGGGGGATTCCTACAATGAGCAGTTCTTC. It codes for CASSYRGLAGDSYNEQFF.

The chain has TRBV29-1 and TRBJ1-3; D gene unclear. Per germline, CDR1 SQVTM and CDR2 ANQGSEA. The CDR3 covers 13 residues. V was cut by 5 bases and J by 1 base, with 9 bases left in between. The CDR3 reads CSVLGTSGNTIYF. CDR3 coding DNA: TGCAGCGTTCTTGGAACTTCTGGAAACACCATATATTTT. Variable domain in full (rest from reference TRBV29-1 and TRBJ1-3): SAVISQKPSRDICQRGTSLTIQCQVDSQVTMMFWYRQQPGQSLTLIATANQGSEATYESGFVIDKFPISRPNLTFSTLTVSNMSPEDSSIYLCSVLGTSGNTIYFGEGSWLTVV.

The chain carries TRBV12-3 or TRBV12-4 and TRBJ1-1; D is ambiguous. CDR3 size: 14 residues. V was clipped by 2 bases and J by 5 bases, with 12 bases between them. For the CDR3, the DNA is TGTGCCAGCAGTTTAAGTCACCTTCGGACTGAAGCTTTCTTT. Translation: CASSLSHLRTEAFF.

The chain combines TRBV7-9 with TRBJ2-3; the match to TRBD1 covers 9 bases. Losses at the gene ends were 5 bases for V and 6 bases for J; bases not matched to a gene: 12. The CDR3 spans 16 residues. Looked up from germline, CDR1 is SEHNR and CDR2 is FQNEAQ (reference sequence). The CDR3 sequence: CASSRGTGTFMDTQYF. The CDR3 nucleotides read TGTGCCAGCAGCCGAGGGACAGGGACCTTCATGGATACGCAGTATTTT.

The chain employs TRBV20-1 and TRBJ1-5; 7 positions agree with TRBD1. The CDR3 length is 13 residues. Germline assignment: CDR1 DFQATT and CDR2 SNEGSKA (reference sequence). V gave up 3 bases and J gave up 4 bases; unmatched junction bases: 3. The CDR3 loop is CSASRDRNQPQHF. CDR3 nucleotides: TGCAGTGCTAGCCGGGACAGAAATCAGCCCCAGCATTTT.

The chain employs TRBV3-1 and TRBJ1-6; 8 bases are a match to TRBD1. The V and J ends lost 4 bases and 9 bases, in that order; junction bases with no gene match: 8. Germline CDR1 is LGHDT and CDR2 is YNNKEL (reference sequence). The CDR3 has 15 amino acids. CDR3 in amino acids: CASSRDRPGSSPLHF. Written as DNA, the CDR3 is TGTGCCAGCAGCCGGGACAGGCCTGGAAGTTCACCCCTCCACTTT.

This clonotype was observed at least ten times. The rearrangement links TRBV29-1 to TRBJ1-2; D perhaps matches TRBD1 (5 bases). This CDR3 has 11 amino acids. Germline V gene data show CDR1 as SQVTM and CDR2 as ANQGSEA. Between the trimmed V and J ends, which lost 4 bases and 6 bases, there was a span of 9 bases. The CDR3 here is CSVGDANGYTF. The CDR3, as DNA: TGCAGCGTTGGGGACGCTAATGGCTACACCTTC.

This clonotype showed up many times. The genes are TRBV7-2 and TRBJ2-3, with D possibly TRBD1 on 6 matching bases. Trimming removed 5 bases from V and 2 bases from J, with 11 bases in between. This CDR3 has 14 amino acids. Per the germline V gene, CDR1 is SGHTA and CDR2 is FQGNSA. CDR3 nucleotide sequence: TGTGCCAGCAGCCAGACAGGAAACACAGATACGCAGTATTTT. Protein sequence: CASSQTGNTDTQYF.

This clonotype was seen repeatedly, ten times or more. The DNA for the CDR3 is TGTGCCAGCTCAGGGACAGGGGGCAATTCACCCCTCCACTTT. Translated: CASSGTGGNSPLHF. V usage is TRBV18 and J usage is TRBJ1-6; 12 bases line up with TRBD1. The CDR3 sequence is 14 residues long. Germline V gene sequence: CDR1 KGHSH, CDR2 LQKENI. Unmatched junction bases numbered 0, after V lost 5 bases and J lost 7 bases.

The rearrangement uses TRBV20-1 and TRBJ2-7, with 8 bases matching TRBD1. V trimming: 3 bases; J trimming: 4 bases; junction bases outside the gene matches: 11. The V gene's germline CDR1 is DFQATT and CDR2 SNEGSKA (reference sequence). CDR3 length equals 15 residues. The CDR3 DNA reads as TGCAGTGCTAGGTCCTCGACAGGGGAGGCGTACGAGCAGTACTTC. It translates to CSARSSTGEAYEQYF.

The J gene is TRBJ2-7, the V gene TRBV9; unclear D gene. The CDR3 runs 16 residues. Germline CDR1 reads SGDLS; CDR2 reads YYNGEE. Trimming pared 3 bases from V and 3 bases from J, leaving 19 bases between. The CDR3 reads CASSANLGSSLYEQYF. CDR3 in DNA: TGTGCCAGCAGCGCAAATTTGGGCAGTTCGCTCTACGAGCAGTACTTC.

About this clonotype itself: One end of the junction does not line up with germline, which may come from a read error. As DNA, the CDR3 is TGTGCCAGCAGGGGAGGACTAGCGGGGAACACCGGGGAGCTGGTTTTT. Translated: CASRGGLAGNTGELVF. The V gene is TRBV12-3 or TRBV12-4, the J gene TRBJ2-2; the match to TRBD2 covers 12 bases. This CDR3 contains 16 residues.

This CDR3 reads CSAMNSVAKNIQYF. The CDR3 DNA reads as TGCAGTGCTATGAACTCGGTAGCCAAAAACATTCAGTACTTC. The rearrangement links TRBV20-1 to TRBJ2-4; D uncertain. Trimming left V 4 bases short and J 0 bases short, with 10 bases between. The CDR3 loop spans 14 amino acids. In germline, CDR1 is DFQATT, CDR2 SNEGSKA (reference sequence).

The sample holds many counts of this clonotype. V usage is TRBV7-2 and J usage is TRBJ2-1; 9 bases are a match to TRBD2. The CDR3 consists of 14 residues. Trimming at V came to 6 bases and at J to 6 bases, leaving 6 bases not matched to a gene. Germline V gene data show CDR1 as SGHTA and CDR2 as FQGNSA. The CDR3 coding sequence is TGTGCCAGCAGAAGCGGGGGGCTTGGCAATGAGCAGTTCTTC. Amino acid sequence: CASRSGGLGNEQFF.

This clonotype has just a few counts. The V gene is TRBV9, the J gene TRBJ2-1; no reliable D call. The V gene lost 7 bases and the J gene lost 4 bases, with 6 bases spanning the gap. Germline assignment: CDR1 SGDLS and CDR2 YYNGEE. The CDR3 runs to 11 residues. CDR3 in DNA: TGTGCCAGCGGGCCTTACAATGAGCAGTTCTTC. This gives the protein CASGPYNEQFF.

The chain combines TRBV12-3 or TRBV12-4 with TRBJ2-7; D perhaps matches TRBD1 (6 bases). V was cut by 6 bases and J by 7 bases, with 19 bases left in between. This CDR3 contains 14 residues. CDR3 nucleotide sequence: TGTGCCAGCAGCCCCGGACAGACCTTTAGAGAGCAGTACTTC. Protein sequence: CASSPGQTFREQYF.

This chain links TRBV7-2 with TRBJ1-6; tentative D call: TRBD1 (5 bases). Germline-derived CDR1 and CDR2 are SGHTA and FQGNSA. V was shortened by 5 bases and J by 10 bases, with 18 bases between the two germline ends. The CDR3 runs to 15 residues. CDR3 in amino acids: CASSPVWEGNSPLHF. The CDR3, as DNA: TGTGCCAGCAGCCCCGTCTGGGAGGGGAACTCACCCCTCCACTTT.

This clonotype was counted between two and nine times. The chain couples TRBV15 to TRBJ2-1, with a weak D call TRBD2 (5 bases). The ends were cut back, 5 bases at V and 4 bases at J, with 15 bases in the middle. The CDR3 consists of 15 residues. Germline V gene sequence: CDR1 LNHNV, CDR2 YYDKDF (reference sequence). CDR3 sequence reads: CATSRAGNSYNEQFF. The CDR3 DNA follows: TGTGCCACCAGCCGGGCCGGGAATTCGTACAATGAGCAGTTCTTC.

The sample holds many counts of this clonotype. This chain uses TRBV12-3 or TRBV12-4 with TRBJ2-5; D is unresolved. The CDR3 consists of 12 residues. V was shortened by 7 bases and J by 7 bases, with 13 bases between the two germline ends. CDR3 protein: CASTSSLGTQYF. The CDR3 DNA sequence: TGTGCCAGCACCTCTAGTTTGGGGACCCAGTACTTC.

This clonotype was counted only a few times. V and J are TRBV20-1 and TRBJ1-5; D remains unclear. V was clipped by 0 bases and J by 1 base, with 4 bases between them. The CDR3 sequence is 13 residues long. Germline V gene sequence: CDR1 DFQATT, CDR2 SNEGSKA (reference sequence). CDR3 in amino acids: CSAREGSNQPQHF. Here the CDR3 DNA reads TGCAGTGCTAGAGAGGGGAGCAATCAGCCCCAGCATTTT.

The chain carries TRBV20-1 and TRBJ2-5, with 8 bases matching TRBD1. The ends lost 3 bases at V and 1 base at J; junction bases unmatched: 4. Per germline, CDR1 DFQATT and CDR2 SNEGSKA (reference sequence). The CDR3 loop spans 14 amino acids. The CDR3 region has the DNA TGCAGTGCTAGTCAACAGGGGGTCCAAGAGACCCAGTACTTC. This translates into CSASQQGVQETQYF.

V and J are TRBV12-3 or TRBV12-4 and TRBJ2-1, with a possible D match to TRBD2 (6 bases). The germline V and J ends were trimmed by 2 bases and 1 base, with 18 bases remaining between them. The CDR3 has 18 residues. This CDR3 reads CASSLKYRLVGSYNEQFF. The CDR3 DNA sequence: TGTGCCAGCAGTTTAAAGTATCGACTAGTTGGTTCCTACAATGAGCAGTTCTTC.

For the CDR3, the DNA is TGTGCCACCGGACAGGGGGCGGGTGAGACCCAGTACTTC. Encoded protein: CATGQGAGETQYF. The chain is built from TRBV10-3 and TRBJ2-5; 11 positions match TRBD1. J gave up 5 bases and V 10 bases, and 6 bases lay outside the gene matches. Per the germline V gene, CDR1 is ENHRY and CDR2 is SYGVKD. CDR3 size: 13 residues.

The chain combines TRBV2 with TRBJ2-5, with TRBD1 matching 11 bases. CDR1 and CDR2 from the germline V gene are SNHLY and FYNNEI. With V trimmed by 6 bases and J by 4 bases, 7 bases remained unmatched. This CDR3 region has 15 residues. As DNA, the CDR3 is TGTGCCAGCAGAGCTCGGACAGGGGGCAGAGAGACCCAGTACTTC. Its translation: CASRARTGGRETQYF.

This clonotype was seen a few times. This chain connects TRBV12-3 or TRBV12-4 to TRBJ2-4; 7 bases align to TRBD2. Germline trimming cut 5 bases from V and 2 bases from J; bases unmatched to any gene: 9. The CDR3 totals 16 residues. The CDR3 is CASSALGGITKNIQYF. CDR3 nucleotide sequence: TGTGCCAGCAGTGCCCTGGGGGGGATAACCAAAAACATTCAGTACTTC.